Following are 27 T cell receptor beta chains from one sample sequenced in a study of T cells in Graves' hyperthyroidism and ophthalmopathy. Amplified regions were TCR beta CDR3 sequences from RNA transcripts. TCR CDR3 regions were first amplified by RT-PCR with HTBI primers. MiXCR, run by TCRdb on the multiplex PCR reads, gives a single entry per CDR3 protein. Of fewer than 400,000 distinct CDR3 sequences listed, around a quarter are singletons. The specimen sequenced was blood. These TCRs come from a man aged 50-59 years with Graves' hyperthyroidism.

The V gene is TRBV29-1, the J gene TRBJ2-5, with a tentative D call TRBD2 (5 bases). The germline CDR1 and CDR2 sequences are SQVTM and ANQGSEA. Trimming stripped 2 bases from V and 5 bases from J, with 9 bases between. The CDR3 is made up of 12 amino acids. Here the CDR3 DNA reads TGCAGCGTTGAAACGGGAATTGAGACCCAGTACTTC. Protein: CSVETGIETQYF.

The chain is built from TRBV12-3 or TRBV12-4 and TRBJ1-5; D is unclear. This CDR3 region has 16 residues. Trimming took 1 base from V and 3 from J, leaving 13 bases between them. This CDR3 reads CASSLGGIGNNQPQHF. In DNA, the CDR3 is TGTGCCAGCAGTTTAGGAGGGATTGGGAACAATCAGCCCCAGCATTTT.

This clonotype appeared a few times. J is TRBJ2-5 and V is TRBV7-6; the D gene is possibly TRBD2 (5 bases). The CDR3 is 13 residues long. With 3 bases removed from V and 3 bases from J, the gap between germline ends came to 8 bases. Looked up from germline, CDR1 is SGHVS and CDR2 is FNYEAQ. CDR3: CASSLMEEETQYF. DNA of the CDR3: TGTGCCAGCAGCTTGATGGAGGAAGAGACCCAGTACTTC.

This clonotype was seen only a few times. This sequence joins TRBV5-6 and TRBJ2-1; D is undetermined. The CDR3 runs 15 residues. V lost 6 bases to trimming and J lost 0 bases, with 13 bases between them. The germline gives CDR1 SGHDT, CDR2 YYEEEE. The CDR3 DNA reads as TGTGCCAGCACCTCTGACCTTAGCTCCTACAATGAGCAGTTCTTC. It is translated as CASTSDLSSYNEQFF.

The sample holds many counts of this clonotype. The chain joins TRBV15 to TRBJ2-7; 7 bases are a match to TRBD1. V shed 1 base and J 5 bases; nucleotides not matched to a gene: 5. CDR3 length: 14 amino acids. CDR1 and CDR2 from the germline V gene are LNHNV and YYDKDF (reference sequence). DNA for the CDR3: TGTGCCACCAGCAGAGGACAGGGTTCCGACGAGCAGTACTTC. Its protein is CATSRGQGSDEQYF.

This clonotype showed up many times. The rearrangement links TRBV18 to TRBJ2-7; a weak D match, TRBD1 (5 bases). CDR1 and CDR2 (germline): KGHSH, LQKENI. The CDR3 covers 13 residues. Trimming pared 2 bases from V and 2 bases from J, leaving 7 bases between. The CDR3: CASSPGAPYEQYF. DNA of the CDR3: TGTGCCAGCTCACCAGGGGCCCCCTACGAGCAGTACTTC.

In its sample, this clonotype was seen many times. The rearrangement joins TRBV3-1 to TRBJ1-3; D gene ambiguous. Germline loops: CDR1 LGHDT, CDR2 YNNKEL (reference sequence). The CDR3 has 14 residues. V lost 5 bases, J lost 3 bases, and 11 bases lay in between. The CDR3 bases are TGTGCCAGCAGCACAACAGATGGTGGAAACACCATATATTTT. This sequence encodes CASSTTDGGNTIYF.

This clonotype was detected many times. The chain carries TRBV6-1 and TRBJ2-3; a possible D gene is TRBD2 (6 bases). Germline V gene sequence: CDR1 MNHNS, CDR2 SASEGT. The CDR3 is made up of 16 amino acids. The ends were cut back, 4 bases at V and 2 bases at J, with 16 bases in the middle. In DNA, the CDR3 is TGTGCCAGCAGTGCCACCCCCGGGGGAACCACAGATACGCAGTATTTT. Protein sequence: CASSATPGGTTDTQYF.

This clonotype was counted ten times or more. The J gene is TRBJ2-3, the V gene TRBV6-6; D remains unclear. The V gene's germline CDR1 is MNHNY and CDR2 SVGAGI (reference sequence). CDR3 size: 14 residues. Trimming pared 0 bases from V and 6 bases from J, leaving 10 bases between. As DNA, the CDR3 is TGTGCCAGCAGTTACTCAGTAGGGCGGGATACGCAGTATTTT. This codes for CASSYSVGRDTQYF.

In its sample, this clonotype was seen many times. The V and J genes are TRBV7-8 and TRBJ2-7, with 8 bases aligning to TRBD2. From germline, CDR1 is SGHVS and CDR2 FQNEAQ. CDR3 length: 17 amino acids. V was pared by 4 bases and J by 2 bases, with 13 bases of the junction left unmatched. This chain's CDR3 is CASSSFSGSGKAYEQYF. The CDR3 nucleotides are TGTGCCAGCAGCTCCTTTTCAGGTAGCGGGAAGGCCTACGAGCAGTACTTC.

In this sample, this clonotype turned up a few times. The chain recombines TRBV2 with TRBJ2-3; D is uncertain. The CDR3 length is 13 residues. V was trimmed by 1 base and J by 14 bases, leaving 16 bases between them. The V gene's germline CDR1 is SNHLY and CDR2 FYNNEI. The CDR3 region has the DNA TGTGCCAGCAGTGAAGAGGACCGCTACCTGCGGTATTTT. It yields the protein CASSEEDRYLRYF.

The rearrangement uses TRBV20-1 and TRBJ2-1, with 11 bases identical to TRBD1. This CDR3 contains 16 residues. The germline gives CDR1 DFQATT, CDR2 SNEGSKA (reference sequence). Trimming took 4 bases from V and 5 from J; bases not matched to a gene: 10. CDR3 protein: CSAKGQGAPYDNEQFF. As DNA, the CDR3 is TGCAGTGCTAAAGGACAGGGGGCACCGTACGACAATGAGCAGTTCTTC.

The chain uses TRBV7-9 and TRBJ1-5; 10 nucleotides line up with TRBD1. The V segment lost 5 bases and the J segment 5 bases; nucleotides outside the gene matches: 21. CDR3 size: 20 residues. Germline V gene sequence: CDR1 SEHNR, CDR2 FQNEAQ (reference sequence). CDR3 sequence reads: CASSALPGTGDVGLDQPQHF. CDR3 DNA sequence: TGTGCCAGCAGCGCTCTACCCGGGACAGGGGATGTAGGCTTAGATCAGCCCCAGCATTTT.

This clonotype was found a few times. The chain recombines TRBV20-1 with TRBJ1-5, with D unresolved. V gave up 3 bases and J gave up 6 bases, with 15 bases separating them. Per germline, CDR1 DFQATT and CDR2 SNEGSKA (reference sequence). The CDR3 spans 14 residues. CDR3 sequence (DNA): TGCAGTGCTAGTGAATTGGCGGGGATTCAGCCCCAGCATTTT. Translating it yields CSASELAGIQPQHF.

The V and J genes are TRBV28 and TRBJ1-3; D is perhaps TRBD1 (6 bases). Germline V gives CDR1 MDHEN, CDR2 SYDVKM. The CDR3 is 14 amino acids. Trimming shortened V by 3 bases and J by 2 bases, and 8 bases separated the two germline ends. DNA for the CDR3: TGTGCCAGCAGTTTTTCAGGGGCTGGAAACACCATATATTTT. Protein: CASSFSGAGNTIYF.

This clonotype was seen a few times. V usage is TRBV19 and J usage is TRBJ1-1, with TRBD1 matching 9 bases. The germline CDR1 and CDR2 sequences are LNHDA and SQIVND (reference sequence). V was pared by 5 bases and J by 3 bases, with 7 bases of the junction left unmatched. The CDR3 sequence is 15 residues long. CDR3 in DNA: TGTGCCAGTAGTTATACAGGGGGCGTGTACACTGAAGCTTTCTTT. This codes for CASSYTGGVYTEAFF.

This clonotype has only one observation. This chain joins TRBV4-1 and TRBJ2-1, with 7 bases matching TRBD1. After removal of 5 bases from V and 3 bases from J, the junction contained 7 bases not matched to a gene. The germline CDR1 and CDR2 sequences are MGHRA and YSYEKL. This CDR3 spans 15 amino acids. CDR3 sequence: CASSDGTASYNEQFF. CDR3 DNA sequence: TGCGCCAGCAGCGACGGGACAGCAAGCTACAATGAGCAGTTCTTC.

The chain couples TRBV25-1 to TRBJ2-3, with TRBD1 matching 8 bases. The CDR3 is 16 residues long. J was trimmed by 6 bases and V by 6 bases; bases with no gene match: 14. In germline, CDR1 is MGHDK, CDR2 SYGVNS. The CDR3 bases are TGTGCCAGCAGCCCACAGGGGGTACTGGAGGGTGATACGCAGTATTTT. It codes for CASSPQGVLEGDTQYF. The full variable domain, rest sourced from reference TRBV25-1 and TRBJ2-3, is EADIYQTPRYLVIGTGKKITLECSQTMGHDKMYWYQQDPGMELHLIHYSYGVNSTEKGDLSSESTVSRIRTEHFPLTLESARPSHTSQYLCASSPQGVLEGDTQYFGPGTRLTVL.

V and J are TRBV20-1 and TRBJ1-2, with D possibly TRBD1 on 5 matching bases. The germline V gene encodes CDR1 DFQATT and CDR2 SNEGSKA (reference sequence). The V gene lost 0 bases and the J gene lost 4 bases, with 9 bases spanning the gap. The CDR3 contains 13 residues. CDR3 region: CSAREGLPYGYTF. CDR3 sequence (DNA): TGCAGTGCTAGAGAGGGACTCCCCTATGGCTACACCTTC.

The rearrangement uses TRBV29-1 and TRBJ2-3; 12 positions match TRBD2. This CDR3 has 18 residues. The germline V gene has CDR1 SQVTM and CDR2 ANQGSEA. The V and J ends lost 7 bases and 0 bases, in that order; junction bases with no gene match: 14. CDR3 nucleotides: TGCAGCGGGCGCGGACAGGGGGGGACTAGCGGGAGCACAGATACGCAGTATTTT. This encodes CSGRGQGGTSGSTDTQYF.

This clonotype was detected only a few times. This rearrangement joins TRBV27 to TRBJ2-7, with D unresolved. The ends were cut back, 5 bases at V and 4 bases at J, with 15 bases in the middle. The CDR3 totals 14 residues. The germline V gene encodes CDR1 MNHEY and CDR2 SMNVEV (reference sequence). The CDR3 sequence is CASSPNPDGYEQYF. The CDR3 DNA is TGTGCCAGCAGTCCGAATCCGGACGGATACGAGCAGTACTTC.

This rearrangement joins TRBV30 to TRBJ1-6; D is unclear. Trimming took 2 bases from V and 1 from J, leaving 12 bases between them. The CDR3 contains 16 residues. Germline V CDR1 and CDR2: GTSNPN, SVGIG (reference sequence). In DNA form, the CDR3 reads TGTGCCTGGAGTTCCCGTGGAGCGTCCTATAATTCACCCCTCCACTTT. It yields the protein CAWSSRGASYNSPLHF.

This clonotype was recorded at least ten times. The J gene is TRBJ2-7, the V gene TRBV27; 9 nucleotides line up with TRBD1. The length of the CDR3 is 15 residues. V shed 5 bases and J 3 bases; nucleotides not matched to a gene: 8. CDR1 and CDR2 (germline): MNHEY, SMNVEV (reference sequence). CDR3 in amino acids: CASSPSDRGGYEQYF. CDR3 in DNA: TGTGCCAGCAGTCCCTCGGACAGGGGTGGCTACGAGCAGTACTTC.

There are a few counts of this clonotype. V gene TRBV19 combines with J gene TRBJ1-1; 7 bases line up with TRBD1. The CDR3 is 15 residues long. The junction had 4 bases not matched to a gene; V was cut back by 2 bases and J by 1 base. Germline V gene data show CDR1 as LNHDA and CDR2 as SQIVND (reference sequence). This CDR3 reads CASSIKDRPNTEAFF. Here the CDR3 DNA reads TGTGCCAGTAGTATAAAGGACAGGCCGAACACTGAAGCTTTCTTT. Full variable domain (remainder filled in from reference TRBV19 and TRBJ1-1): DGGITQSPKYLFRKEGQNVTLSCEQNLNHDAMYWYRQDPGQGLRLIYYSQIVNDFQKGDIAEGYSVSREKKESFPLTVTSAQKNPTAFYLCASSIKDRPNTEAFFGQGTRLTVV.

The sample holds a few counts of this clonotype. This chain joins TRBV18 and TRBJ2-1; TRBD2 agrees at 10 bases. Per germline, CDR1 KGHSH and CDR2 LQKENI. The CDR3 extends over 15 amino acids. Germline trimming cut 8 bases from V and 5 bases from J; bases unmatched to any gene: 9. The CDR3 nucleotides read TGTGCCAGCCCCCGACTAGCGGGCGGAGACAATGAGCAGTTCTTC. Its protein product is CASPRLAGGDNEQFF.

The CDR3 reads CAISNRLAGARNEQFF. As DNA, the CDR3 is TGTGCCATCAGCAACCGACTAGCGGGAGCTCGGAATGAGCAGTTCTTC. This chain uses TRBV10-3 with TRBJ2-1; 12 bases line up with TRBD2. This CDR3 spans 16 amino acids. Trimming at V came to 6 bases and at J to 7 bases, leaving 10 bases not matched to a gene. From germline, CDR1 is ENHRY and CDR2 SYGVKD.

This clonotype showed up just a few times. The chain recombines TRBV27 with TRBJ2-5; D gene uncertain. This CDR3 is built from 13 residues. V was trimmed by 5 bases and J by 2 bases, leaving 9 bases between them. Germline values: CDR1 MNHEY, CDR2 SMNVEV (reference sequence). CDR3 sequence reads: CASSRAEQETQYF. CDR3 coding DNA: TGTGCCAGCAGTCGGGCGGAACAAGAGACCCAGTACTTC.